Detailed here is one TCR beta chain. This sample was taken from a study of cytomegalovirus exposure and HLA in healthy donors. Method: immunoSEQ multiplex PCR; TCRdb's copy keeps in-frame clones and lacks some. Of some 110,000 clones in the sample, around 88% were seen once. Between the trimmed V and J ends, which lost 1 base and 6 bases, there was a span of 18 bases. Looked up from germline, CDR1 is GTSNPN and CDR2 is SVGIG (reference sequence). The CDR3 runs to 15 residues. The genes are TRBV30 and TRBJ1-2, with D possibly being TRBD1 (6 bases). This receptor was obtained from a man between 18 and 35 years old in good health and CMV-seronegative. The sample consisted of PBMCs. DNA of the CDR3: TGTGCCTGGAGTGCCCTAGGGGGTGACGGGGATGGCTACACCTTC. This sequence encodes CAWSALGGDGDGYTF.